This TCR beta chain was identified during a study of OX40 agonist ivuxolimab in advanced cancers. In the study overall: Ivuxolimab was a fully human IgG2 agonistic monoclonal antibody targeting the costimulatory receptor OX40 (CD134). Of the roughly 54 dose-escalation patients, hepatocellular carcinoma was present in roughly 19, melanoma in roughly 15, renal cell carcinoma in 9 and head and neck cancer in 9. Intravenous ivuxolimab was administered to patients every 2 weeks at six dose levels: 0.01, 0.1, 0.3, 1.5, 3 and 10 mg/kg. Partial responses occurred in three dose-escalation patients, of whom one had hepatocellular carcinoma and two had cutaneous melanoma. Prior anti-PD-1, anti-PD-L1 or anti-CTLA-4 therapy was permitted, and approximately 40% of dose-escalation patients had received checkpoint inhibitors. Peripheral TCRbeta sequencing aimed to test whether ivuxolimab altered TCR sequence diversity and caused clonal T-cell expansion. The paper covers the monotherapy dose-escalation part of the phase I ivuxolimab trial, which included N = 52 patients. In the dose-escalation cohort, around four fifths of patients were male, and the mean age was approximately 60 years, with a range of roughly 20 to 80.

Ends trimmed: V by 11 bases, J by 8 bases; bases unmatched to a gene: 6. From the cysteine through the phenylalanine, the CDR3 covers 13 amino acids. The kept DNA is CDR3 alone, 39 bases in frame from the first base. Based on the germline V gene, the CDR1 and CDR2 sequences are SGHAT and FQNNGV. A word on this clone: There is no known antigen for this receptor. Per-base quality was not reported, and no clone a single base away is much larger than it.

Genomic DNA was isolated from the sorted cells so that the TCRbeta CDR3 region could be sequenced. The immunoSEQ Assay was used to sequence the TCRbeta CDR3 regions. TCRdb mirrors the immuneACCESS table, restricted to in-frame sequences. Some clones are absent from its copies; in checked studies, under half trace to an unresolved V gene, and the reason for the others is unknown. The sample yields about 17,000 clones; over 65% were counted once. The ten largest clones add up to about 27% of the sample. The trial excluded patients who had a history of autoimmune disease or were on systemic immunosuppression. Peripheral blood for TCR sequencing was drawn from every dose cohort at baseline, at cycle 4 day 1 and at cycle 7 day 1. Samples came from an open-label, multicenter, first-in-human phase I dose-escalation trial of ivuxolimab. The trial enrolled adults with locally advanced or metastatic head and neck squamous cell, hepatocellular, melanoma or renal cell carcinoma. Before TCR sequencing, CD4+ T cells and CD8+ T cells were sorted from peripheral blood as separate populations.

The full study reports these points: After ivuxolimab, CD8+ T cells had more expanded clones than CD4+ T cells on average. Partial responders in the 0.1-3.0 mg/kg groups had among the lowest normalized peripheral clonal expansion, especially among CD8+ T cells. Clonal expansion of both CD4+ and CD8+ blood T cells was observed from baseline to week 6 at doses 0.1 to 3.0 mg/kg. Low levels of normalized T-cell clonal expansion were also seen in some patients who did not respond. The antigen specificity of the clonally expanded peripheral T cells was not determined.

The chain was built from TRBV11-2 and TRBJ2-1, with 13 bases in between that match TRBD2. The starting material was CD4+ or CD8+ T cells sorted from blood, obtained in a trial of the OX40 agonist ivuxolimab. This TCR was sampled from an adult with an advanced solid tumor such as melanoma, head and neck, liver or kidney cancer. The DNA sequence follows: TGTGCCGGACTAGCGGGAGAAATGGATGAGCAGTTCTTC. Translated, it gives CAGLAGEMDEQFF. Full variable domain (CDR3 extended with the reference TRBV11-2 and TRBJ2-1 proteins): EAGVAQSPRYKIIEKRQSVAFWCNPISGHATLYWYQQILGQGPKLLIQFQNNGVVDDSQLPKDRFSAERLKGVDSTLKIQPAKLEDSAVYLCAGLAGEMDEQFFGPGTRLTVL.